The sample holds a few counts of the clone carrying this TCR beta chain. Its antigen is unidentified. V was pared by 3 bases and J by 0 bases, with 8 bases between. The CDR3 is 14 amino acids. CDR1 and CDR2 from the germline V gene are KGHDR and SFDVKD. TCRdb analysed the reads with MiXCR anew, one entry per CDR3 protein. The sample has a few hundred thousand distinct CDR3 sequences, just under 40% seen once. This specimen comes from a study of T cell repertoires in cytomegalovirus infection. Study background: Public TCR beta signature analysis indicated the presence of both CMV infection and matching HLA type.

Source: cultured PBMCs, taken from culture after CMV antigen stimulation. The sequence came from a human donor in good health (CMV status not recorded). Some clones in this sample may be carry-over from other donors' samples. The chain carries TRBV24-1 and TRBJ2-7; D unresolved. CDR3 coding DNA: TGTGCCACCAGTGATGTAGGAAACTCCTACGAGCAGTACTTC. It translates to CATSDVGNSYEQYF.